Each of the 13 T cell receptor beta chains below was sequenced from the same sample in a study of identical twins. TCRdb reprocessed the 5' RACE reads via MiXCR and lists one record per CDR3 protein. The sample carries about 810,000 distinct CDR3 sequences, 9% to 15% recorded once. This same sample was also part of a study on yellow fever vaccine responses in identical twins.

The source material was PBMCs. These receptors all stem from a woman between 18 and 30 years old in good health.

In this sample, this clonotype turned up a few times. This chain uses TRBV20-1 with TRBJ1-2; 7 bases agree with TRBD1. CDR3 length equals 13 residues. In germline, CDR1 is DFQATT, CDR2 SNEGSKA (reference sequence). V shed 5 bases, J shed 8 bases, and the junction held 11 bases outside the gene matches. The CDR3 protein is CSAFPPYRGGYTF. The CDR3 DNA follows: TGCAGTGCTTTTCCCCCCTACAGGGGAGGCTACACCTTC.

This clonotype came up a few times. An end of the junction does not agree with germline; a read error may underlie this. The chain employs TRBV5-1 and TRBJ2-5, with D uncertain. CDR3 length: 14 amino acids. Germline CDR1 is SGHRS and CDR2 is YFSETQ. This chain's CDR3 is CASTLGGDQETQYF. DNA for the CDR3: TGCGCCAGCACCTTGGGCGGAGACCAAGAGACCCAGTACTTC. Variable domain in full (rest from reference TRBV5-1 and TRBJ2-5): KAGVTQTPRYLIKTRGQQVTLSCSPISGHRSVSWYQQTPGQGLQFLFEYFSETQRNKGNFPGRFSGRQFSNSRSEMNVSTLELGDSALYLCASTLGGDQETQYFGPGTRLLVL.

This clonotype was picked up many times. The genes are TRBV12-3 or TRBV12-4 and TRBJ2-3, with no clear D. The CDR3 contains 11 residues. V lost 8 bases and J lost 6, with 9 bases in between. CDR3 in amino acids: CASALVDTQYF. Here the CDR3 DNA reads TGTGCCAGCGCCCTGGTGGATACGCAGTATTTT.

The chain is built from TRBV28 and TRBJ2-1, with 9 nucleotides matching TRBD2. CDR3 length: 19 residues. V dropped 5 bases and J dropped 8; count of bases not matched to a gene: 22. Germline V lookup: CDR1 MDHEN, CDR2 SYDVKM. CDR3 coding DNA: TGTGCCAGCAGTCCCCACCTCCAACGGAATAGCGGGAGTTTCGATGAGCAGTTCTTC. Its translation is CASSPHLQRNSGSFDEQFF.

This clonotype showed up just a few times. This chain uses TRBV6-5 with TRBJ2-2, with D uncertain. The germline CDR1 and CDR2 sequences are MNHEY and SVGAGI. The CDR3 sequence is 14 residues long. Trimming cost V 2 bases and J 7 bases, with 11 bases left between them. CDR3 residues: CASSYGLVGGELFF. In nucleotides, the CDR3 is TGTGCCAGCAGTTACGGTCTAGTAGGCGGGGAGCTGTTTTTT.

In this sample, this clonotype turned up a few times. The chain links TRBV5-6 to TRBJ2-7, with D maybe TRBD1 (6 bases). Germline CDR1 is SGHDT and CDR2 is YYEEEE. The CDR3 sequence is 15 residues long. V lost 0 bases, J lost 2 bases, and 12 bases lay in between. This CDR3 reads CASSLGRTATYEQYF. Here the CDR3 DNA reads TGTGCCAGCAGCTTGGGAAGGACAGCAACCTACGAGCAGTACTTC.

This clonotype has a handful of counts. The rearrangement uses TRBV28 and TRBJ2-7; no definite D call. The CDR3 covers 13 residues. Germline V CDR1 and CDR2: MDHEN, SYDVKM. The ends were cut back, 2 bases at V and 2 bases at J, with 7 bases in the middle. The CDR3 region has the DNA TGTGCCAGCAGTTTACCGGAAACCTACGAGCAGTACGTC. It is translated as CASSLPETYEQYV.

Many counts were recorded for this clonotype. V and J are TRBV6-1 and TRBJ2-5; 11 bases map to TRBD1. The germline V gene encodes CDR1 MNHNS and CDR2 SASEGT. The CDR3 has 15 residues. The V segment lost 8 bases and the J segment 4 bases; nucleotides outside the gene matches: 9. The CDR3 sequence is CASFSPGQGVETQYF. The CDR3 DNA is TGTGCCAGCTTTTCCCCGGGACAGGGGGTAGAGACCCAGTACTTC.

This chain uses TRBV6-1 with TRBJ2-2, with a possible D match to TRBD2 (6 bases). The V gene lost 2 bases and the J gene lost 2 bases, with 15 bases spanning the gap. This CDR3 spans 17 amino acids. Germline CDR1 MNHNS, CDR2 SASEGT. CDR3 nucleotides: TGTGCCAGCAGTGAACAGGGCGCGGGAATAAACACCGGGGAGCTGTTTTTT. It codes for CASSEQGAGINTGELFF.

At least ten counts were recorded for this clonotype. This clone may be a read error of a much larger clone one base away. The chain combines TRBV28 with TRBJ1-5, with D uncertain. Germline V lookup: CDR1 MDHEN, CDR2 SYDVKM. This CDR3 has 12 amino acids. The CDR3 region is CASSLEGQPLHF. CDR3 DNA sequence: TGTGCCAGCAGTTTAGAGGGTCAGCCCCTGCATTTT.

This clonotype appeared a few times. The rearrangement uses TRBV6-1 and TRBJ2-3; perhaps TRBD2 as D (5 bases). Per germline, CDR1 MNHNS and CDR2 SASEGT. This CDR3 is built from 14 residues. V lost 3 bases, J lost 6 bases, and 13 bases lay in between. This chain's CDR3 is CASSEMLAGDTQYF. The CDR3 DNA reads TGTGCCAGCAGTGAGATGCTAGCCGGGGATACGCAGTATTTT.

This clonotype has only a few counts. The rearrangement uses TRBV7-7 and TRBJ2-5; a possible D gene is TRBD1 (6 bases). The CDR3 runs to 15 residues. Per germline, CDR1 SSHAT and CDR2 FNYEAQ (reference sequence). Trimming removed 5 bases from V and 5 bases from J, with 18 bases in between. The CDR3 loop is CASSKTGRRWETQYF. CDR3 DNA: TGTGCCAGCAGCAAGACAGGAAGGAGATGGGAGACCCAGTACTTC.

This clonotype was observed a few times. This chain uses TRBV2 with TRBJ2-7; 7 bases are shared with TRBD2. V lost 7 bases and J lost 3; bases outside the gene matches: 15. The germline gives CDR1 SNHLY, CDR2 FYNNEI. The CDR3 runs to 16 residues. As DNA, the CDR3 is TGTGCCAGCACCCAATCGTGGGAGGGCAACCTCTACGAGCAGTACTTC. Its translation: CASTQSWEGNLYEQYF.